The rows below give T cell receptor beta chains drawn from one sample of a study of blood T cell repertoires in COVID-19. Data came from immunoSEQ multiplex PCR; TCRdb stores just in-frame clones and leaves some out. The repertoire consists of 120,000 to 150,000 clones, with 84% occurring once and the leading ten covering almost 6%. The source material was PBMCs or T cells enriched from blood (not recorded which). The receptors were sampled from a woman between 50 and 59 years old who had been exposed to COVID-19. The CDR3 runs from the conserved cysteine through the conserved F or W. D genes are given only for firm matches. Clone size is stated in some rows and not others, as once, few, many or a class when expanded.

.	TRBV25-1	TRBJ2-3	.	TGTGCCAGCGGGGCTCGAGATACGCAGTATTTT	CASGARDTQYF
TRBD1	TRBV10-2	TRBJ1-1	once	TGCGCCAGCAGGGGACAGCTATTGAACACTGAAGCTTTCTTT	CASRGQLLNTEAFF
.	TRBV3-1/TRBV3-2	TRBJ2-6	.	TGTGCCAGCAGCCAAGGTTATGGGAAAATAGCGGCCCGCTCTGGGGCCAACGTCCTGACTTTC	CASSQGYGKIAARSGANVLTF
.	TRBV3-1/TRBV3-2	TRBJ1-1	once	TGTGCCAGCAGCCAATTTCCCGGAGGCAGCGAAGCTTTCTTT	CASSQFPGGSEAFF
.	TRBV11-2	TRBJ2-1	few	TGTGCCAGCAGCCGATGGAGCAATGAGCAGTTCTTC	CASSRWSNEQFF
.	TRBV5-1	TRBJ1-4	.	TGCGCCAGCAGCTCTAGACGAGGTGAAAAACTGTTTTTT	CASSSRRGEKLFF
.	TRBV7-3	TRBJ2-3	.	TGTGCCAGCAGCCCTTGGGGAGGTGGAACAGATACGCAGTATTTT	CASSPWGGGTDTQYF
.	TRBV14	TRBJ2-7	.	TGTGCCAGCAGCCAAAGAGTCCGGGGGGCCGAGCAGTACTTC	CASSQRVRGAEQYF
TRBD1	TRBV4-1	TRBJ1-4	.	TGCGCCAGCAGCCCCGTGACAGGGGATGAAAAACTGTTTTTT	CASSPVTGDEKLFF
.	TRBV7-6	TRBJ2-2	once	TGTGCCAGCAGCCTCGCGCGGACTGGGTGGAACACCGGGGAGCTGTTTTTT	CASSLARTGWNTGELFF
.	TRBV5-6	TRBJ1-5	.	TGTGCCAGCAGCTTGGGGCAGGTAGTACAGCCCCAGCATTTT	CASSLGQVVQPQHF
.	TRBV10-3	TRBJ1-3	.	TGTGCCATCAGACACTCAGGGACTGGAAACACCATATATTTT	CAIRHSGTGNTIYF
.	TRBV6-2/TRBV6-3	TRBJ1-1	.	TGTGCCAGCAGTTACTCAGGCTACAGGGATGACGATGAAGCTTTCTTT	CASSYSGYRDDDEAFF
.	TRBV12-3/TRBV12-4	TRBJ2-7	.	TGTGCCAGCAGTGCCCGCAGGGGAGAGCAGTACTTC	CASSARRGEQYF
TRBD1	TRBV18	TRBJ1-3	few	TGTGCCAGCTCGCCGACAGGGGGAAACACCATATATTTT	CASSPTGGNTIYF
.	TRBV24-1	TRBJ1-5	.	TGTGCCCAGAGGGAGGCATATAGCAATCAGCCCCAGCATTTT	CAQREAYSNQPQHF
.	TRBV15	TRBJ2-2	.	TGTGCCACCAGCGCACGGGGAGAACCGAACACCGGGGAGCTGTTTTTT	CATSARGEPNTGELFF
.	TRBV2	TRBJ2-1	.	TGTGCCAGCAGTGAGGTTCGCGGTGGTGAGCAGTTCTTC	CASSEVRGGEQFF
.	TRBV4-3	TRBJ2-1	.	TGCGCCAGCAGCCTACAAGGCCGGGATGAGCAGTTCTTC	CASSLQGRDEQFF
TRBD2	TRBV6-6	TRBJ2-7	.	TGTGCCAGCGCCAAGCCTAGCGGGGCTACCTACGAGCAGTACTTC	CASAKPSGATYEQYF
.	TRBV9	TRBJ1-2	.	TGTGCCAGCAGCCTAGACAGGAACCCTAACTATGGCTACACCTTC	CASSLDRNPNYGYTF
TRBD2	TRBV11-3	TRBJ2-3	once	TGTGCCAGCAGCTTGAGCGGGGGGGGAGATACGCAGTATTTT	CASSLSGGGDTQYF
.	TRBV25-1	TRBJ2-3	.	TGTGCCAGCAGTATTCCCACCGGAGATACGCAGTATTTT	CASSIPTGDTQYF
.	TRBV19	TRBJ1-1	.	TGTGCCAGTATCCCAGGGAATACACTGAAAGCTTTCTTT	CASIPGNTLKAFF
TRBD1	TRBV12-5	TRBJ2-7	.	TGTGCTAGTGGTCGGACAGGGCTACCCTACGAGCAGTACTTC	CASGRTGLPYEQYF
TRBD1	TRBV5-8	TRBJ2-5	.	TGTGCCAGCAGCTTAGGGGGCAGGGACCAAGAGACCCAGTACTTC	CASSLGGRDQETQYF
.	TRBV7-2	TRBJ2-2	.	TGTGCCAGCAGCTTAGACGGGACCGGGGAGCTGTTTTTT	CASSLDGTGELFF
.	TRBV5-1	TRBJ1-1	.	TGCGCCAGCAGCTCCCTGGGGAGCACTGAAGCTTTCTTT	CASSSLGSTEAFF
.	TRBV12-3/TRBV12-4	TRBJ2-5	many	TGTGCCAGCAGTTTACGGGGAGAGACCCAGTACTTC	CASSLRGETQYF
.	TRBV5-1	TRBJ2-3	.	TGCGCCAGCAGCCCCATAGCAGATACGCAGTATTTT	CASSPIADTQYF
.	TRBV6-2/TRBV6-3	TRBJ1-5	.	TGTGCCAGCAGTTACTCGAGTGCGGAGCCCCAGCATTTT	CASSYSSAEPQHF
.	TRBV2	TRBJ1-2	.	TGTGCCAGCAGTGGGGTCCGAAGCAGGGGCCGTGGCTACACCTTC	CASSGVRSRGRGYTF
.	TRBV7-8	TRBJ1-1	.	TGTGCCAGCAGCTTAGCGATGGAGCGGATAATGAACACTGAAGCTTTCTTT	CASSLAMERIMNTEAFF
TRBD1	TRBV3-1/TRBV3-2	TRBJ2-1	.	TGTGCCAGCAGCCAAGAAGGGACAGGGGTGTTCGAGCAGTTCTTC	CASSQEGTGVFEQFF
.	TRBV12-5	TRBJ1-5	.	TGTGCTAGTGGTCCCCCCCGGCCCCAGCATTTT	CASGPPRPQHF
.	TRBV12-5	TRBJ1-1	.	TGTGCTAGTGGTTTGGGGGGGGACACTGAAGCTTTCTTT	CASGLGGDTEAFF
.	TRBV5-1	TRBJ1-1	.	TGCGCCAGCAGCTTGGTTAGTGCGGGGATAGGAACTGAAGCTTTCTTT	CASSLVSAGIGTEAFF
.	TRBV3-1/TRBV3-2	TRBJ1-6	.	TGTGCCAGCAGCCTAAGTACGGGGGGCTATAATTCACCCCTCCACTTT	CASSLSTGGYNSPLHF
.	TRBV3-1/TRBV3-2	TRBJ1-3	.	TGTGCCAGCAGCCAAGGCTTAGGGGACACCATATATTTT	CASSQGLGDTIYF
.	TRBV25-1	TRBJ1-5	.	TGTGCCAGCAGGGGACCTAGCGGCAATCAGCCCCAGCATTTT	CASRGPSGNQPQHF
TRBD1	TRBV7-2	TRBJ2-5	.	TGTGCCAGCAGCTTAGGTGGGACAGTTAAAGAGACCCAGTACTTC	CASSLGGTVKETQYF